The following is a T cell receptor beta chain sequence with its context. These data are taken from a study of blood T cell repertoires in COVID-19. As for the study in general: Researchers got acute and convalescent COVID-19 samples from the United States, Italy and Spain. The cDNA or gDNA used as material had been derived from T cells, B-cell-depleted T cells, or PBMCs.

Cohorts were determined from participant-reported clinical history. TCRdb's copy holds only in-frame clones and misses some; the assay was immunoSEQ multiplex PCR. The repertoire consists of around 200,000 clones, with about 84% occurring once and the leading ten covering around 7%. This CDR3 has 15 residues. The germline CDR1 and CDR2 sequences are SGHNT and YYREEE (reference sequence). The V and J ends lost 5 bases and 2 bases, in that order; junction bases with no gene match: 5. The TCR originated in a woman aged 35 to 49 with acute COVID-19. Sequencing input: PBMCs or T cells enriched from blood (not recorded which). This chain joins TRBV5-4 and TRBJ2-3; 10 nucleotides match TRBD2. CDR3 sequence: CASSKLAGDTDTQYF. The CDR3, as DNA: TGTGCCAGCAGTAAGCTAGCGGGGGACACAGATACGCAGTATTTT.